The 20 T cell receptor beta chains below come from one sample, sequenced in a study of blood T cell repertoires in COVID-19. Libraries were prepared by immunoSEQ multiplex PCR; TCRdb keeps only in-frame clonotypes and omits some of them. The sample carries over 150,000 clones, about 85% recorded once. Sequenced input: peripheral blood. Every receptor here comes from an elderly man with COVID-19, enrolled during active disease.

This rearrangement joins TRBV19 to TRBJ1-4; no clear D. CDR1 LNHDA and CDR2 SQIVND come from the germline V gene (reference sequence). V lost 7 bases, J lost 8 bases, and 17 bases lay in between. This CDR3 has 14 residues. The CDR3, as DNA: TGTGCCAGTACCCTTCAGGCCGGTGGGGAAAAACTGTTTTTT. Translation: CASTLQAGGEKLFF.

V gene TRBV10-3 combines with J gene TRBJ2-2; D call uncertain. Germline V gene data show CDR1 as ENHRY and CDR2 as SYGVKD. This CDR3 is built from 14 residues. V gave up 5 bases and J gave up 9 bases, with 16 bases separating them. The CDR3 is CAISNIGEVRELFF. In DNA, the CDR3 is TGTGCCATCAGTAACATTGGAGAAGTGAGGGAGCTGTTTTTT.

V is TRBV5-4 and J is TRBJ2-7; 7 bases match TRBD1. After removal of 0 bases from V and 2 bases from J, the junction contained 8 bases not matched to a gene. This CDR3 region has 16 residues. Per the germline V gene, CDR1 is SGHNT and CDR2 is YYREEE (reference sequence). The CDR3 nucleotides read TGTGCCAGCAGCTTGGTCGGTAAGGGACAGCCCTACGAGCAGTACTTC. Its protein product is CASSLVGKGQPYEQYF.

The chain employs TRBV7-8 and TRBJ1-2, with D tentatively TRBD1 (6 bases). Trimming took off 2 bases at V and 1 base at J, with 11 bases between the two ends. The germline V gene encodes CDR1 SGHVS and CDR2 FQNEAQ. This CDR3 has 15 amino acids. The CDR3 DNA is TGTGCCAGCAGCTTAAGTGGACAGTTTAACTATGGCTACACCTTC. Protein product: CASSLSGQFNYGYTF.

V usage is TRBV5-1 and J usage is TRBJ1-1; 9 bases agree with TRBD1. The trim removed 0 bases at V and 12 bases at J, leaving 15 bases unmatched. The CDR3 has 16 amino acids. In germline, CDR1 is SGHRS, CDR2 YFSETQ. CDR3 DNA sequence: TGCGCCAGCAGCTTGGGTTCCGACAGGGGGTCCCATGGTCCTTTCTTT. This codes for CASSLGSDRGSHGPFF.

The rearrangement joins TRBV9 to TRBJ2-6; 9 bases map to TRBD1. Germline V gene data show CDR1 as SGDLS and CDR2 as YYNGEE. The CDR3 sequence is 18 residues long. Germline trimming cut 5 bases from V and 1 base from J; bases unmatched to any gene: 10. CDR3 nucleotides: TGTGCCAGCAGTGATCCGGGACAGGGAACGTCTGGGGCCAACGTCCTGACTTTC. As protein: CASSDPGQGTSGANVLTF.

The CDR3 nucleotides are TGTGCCAGCAGCCAAGGACAGGTTGAGTCTGGAAACACCATATATTTT. Protein sequence: CASSQGQVESGNTIYF. The rearrangement links TRBV4-2 to TRBJ1-3, with D possibly matching TRBD1 (6 bases). V was pared by 1 base and J by 1 base, with 11 bases between. There are 16 residues in the CDR3. Germline V gene lookup returns CDR1 LGHNA and CDR2 YNFKEQ.

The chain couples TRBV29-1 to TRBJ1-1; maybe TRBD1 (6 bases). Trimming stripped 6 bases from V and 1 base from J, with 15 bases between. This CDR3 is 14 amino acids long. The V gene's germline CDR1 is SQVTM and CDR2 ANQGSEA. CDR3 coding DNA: TGCAGCGTCCCCGCAGGGACACAGAACACTGAAGCTTTCTTT. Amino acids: CSVPAGTQNTEAFF.

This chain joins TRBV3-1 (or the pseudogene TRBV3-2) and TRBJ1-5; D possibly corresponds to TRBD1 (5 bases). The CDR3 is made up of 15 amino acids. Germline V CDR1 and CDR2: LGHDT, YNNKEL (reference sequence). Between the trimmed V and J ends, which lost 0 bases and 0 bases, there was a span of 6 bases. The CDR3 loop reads CASSQEGVSNQPQHF. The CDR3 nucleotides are TGTGCCAGCAGCCAAGAAGGGGTTAGCAATCAGCCCCAGCATTTT.

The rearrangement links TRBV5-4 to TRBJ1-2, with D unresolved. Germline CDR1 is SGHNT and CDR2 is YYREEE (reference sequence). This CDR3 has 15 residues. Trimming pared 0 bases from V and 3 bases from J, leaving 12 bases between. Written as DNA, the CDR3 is TGTGCCAGCAGCTTGGCCCCGGGAACGGACTATGGCTACACCTTC. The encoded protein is CASSLAPGTDYGYTF.

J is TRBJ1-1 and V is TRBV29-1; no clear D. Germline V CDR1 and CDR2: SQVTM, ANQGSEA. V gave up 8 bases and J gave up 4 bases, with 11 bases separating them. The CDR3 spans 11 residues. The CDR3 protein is CSTRSGTEAFF. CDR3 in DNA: TGCAGCACTCGATCGGGCACTGAAGCTTTCTTT.

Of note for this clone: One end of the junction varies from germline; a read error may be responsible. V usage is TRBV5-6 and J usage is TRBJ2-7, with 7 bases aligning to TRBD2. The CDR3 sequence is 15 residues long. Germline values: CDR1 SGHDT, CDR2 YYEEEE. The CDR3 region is CASSSRQWREGVRDF. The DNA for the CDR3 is TGTGCCAGCAGCTCACGACAATGGAGGGAGGGAGTGAGGGACTTC.

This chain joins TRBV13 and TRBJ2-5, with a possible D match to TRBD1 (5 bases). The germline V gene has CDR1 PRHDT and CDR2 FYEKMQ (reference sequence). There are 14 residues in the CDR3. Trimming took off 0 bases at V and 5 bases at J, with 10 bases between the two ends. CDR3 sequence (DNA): TGTGCCAGCAGCTTAGGAGGGGCCCCGGAGACCCAGTACTTC. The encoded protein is CASSLGGAPETQYF. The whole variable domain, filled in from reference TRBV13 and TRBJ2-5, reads AAGVIQSPRHLIKEKRETATLKCYPIPRHDTVYWYQQGPGQDPQFLISFYEKMQSDKGSIPDRFSAQQFSDYHSELNMSSLELGDSALYFCASSLGGAPETQYFGPGTRLLVL.

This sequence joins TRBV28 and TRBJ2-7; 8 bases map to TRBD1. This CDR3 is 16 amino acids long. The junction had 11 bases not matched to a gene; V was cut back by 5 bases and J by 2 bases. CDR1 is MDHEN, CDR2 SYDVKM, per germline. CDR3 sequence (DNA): TGTGCCAGCAGTACTAACCCCGGGACAGGAGCCTACGAGCAGTACTTC. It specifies CASSTNPGTGAYEQYF.

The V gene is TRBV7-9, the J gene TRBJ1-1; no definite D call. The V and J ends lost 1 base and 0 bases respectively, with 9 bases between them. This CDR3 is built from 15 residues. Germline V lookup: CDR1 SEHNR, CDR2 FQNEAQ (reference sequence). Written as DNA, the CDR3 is TGTGCCAGCAGCTTAGGGGCCCCCTTGAACACTGAAGCTTTCTTT. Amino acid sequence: CASSLGAPLNTEAFF.

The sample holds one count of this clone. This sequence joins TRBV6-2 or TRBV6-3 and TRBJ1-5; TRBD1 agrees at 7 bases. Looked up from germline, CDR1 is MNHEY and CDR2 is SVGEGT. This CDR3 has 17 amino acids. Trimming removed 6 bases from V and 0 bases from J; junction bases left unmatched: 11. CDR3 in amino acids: CASSPMGTAYSNQPQHF. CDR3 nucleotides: TGTGCCAGCAGCCCTATGGGGACAGCGTATAGCAATCAGCCCCAGCATTTT.

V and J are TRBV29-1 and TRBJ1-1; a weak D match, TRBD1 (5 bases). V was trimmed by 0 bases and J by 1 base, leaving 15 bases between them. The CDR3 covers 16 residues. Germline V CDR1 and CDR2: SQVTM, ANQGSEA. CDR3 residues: CSVEEGLRGTNTEAFF. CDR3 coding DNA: TGCAGCGTTGAAGAGGGACTCCGAGGGACGAACACTGAAGCTTTCTTT.

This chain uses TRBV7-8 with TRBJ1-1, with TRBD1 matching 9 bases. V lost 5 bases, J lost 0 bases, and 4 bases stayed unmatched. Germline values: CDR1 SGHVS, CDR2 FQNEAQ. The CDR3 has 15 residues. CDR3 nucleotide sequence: TGTGCCAGCAGCCTCCGGGACAGGGTGAACACTGAAGCTTTCTTT. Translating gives CASSLRDRVNTEAFF.

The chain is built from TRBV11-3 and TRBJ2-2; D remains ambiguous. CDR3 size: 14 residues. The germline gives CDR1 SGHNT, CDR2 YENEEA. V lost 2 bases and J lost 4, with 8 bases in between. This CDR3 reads CASSLLRSTGELFF. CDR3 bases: TGTGCCAGCAGCTTATTGAGGTCCACCGGGGAGCTGTTTTTT. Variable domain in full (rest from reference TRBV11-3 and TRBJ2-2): EAGVVQSPRYKIIEKKQPVAFWCNPISGHNTLYWYLQNLGQGPELLIRYENEEAVDDSQLPKDRFSAERLKGVDSTLKIQPAELGDSAVYLCASSLLRSTGELFFGEGSRLTVL.

CDR3 DNA sequence: TGTGCCACCTCATTGGGGCAGGGAAACTATGGCTACACCTTC. Translated, it gives CATSLGQGNYGYTF. The genes are TRBV2 and TRBJ1-2; perhaps TRBD1 as D (5 bases). V was trimmed by 10 bases and J by 2 bases, leaving 17 bases between them. In germline, CDR1 is SNHLY, CDR2 FYNNEI. CDR3 length: 14 residues.